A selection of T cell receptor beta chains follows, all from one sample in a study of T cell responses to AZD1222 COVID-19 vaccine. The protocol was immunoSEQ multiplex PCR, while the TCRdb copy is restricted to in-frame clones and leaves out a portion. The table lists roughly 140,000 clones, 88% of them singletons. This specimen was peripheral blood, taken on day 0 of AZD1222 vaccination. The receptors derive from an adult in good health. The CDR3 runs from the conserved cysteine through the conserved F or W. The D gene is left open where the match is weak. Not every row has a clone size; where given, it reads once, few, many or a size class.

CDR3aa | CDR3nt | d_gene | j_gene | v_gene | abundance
CASLLGNSGLSNQPQHF | TGTGCCAGTCTACTAGGTAATTCGGGTCTCAGCAATCAGCCCCAGCATTTT | . | TRBJ1-5 | TRBV7-9 | once
CASSYATMGDSPLHF | TGTGCCAGCAGTTACGCGACAATGGGGGATTCACCCCTCCACTTT | . | TRBJ1-6 | TRBV6-2/TRBV6-3 | once
CASSIGQGRELFF | TGTGCCAGTAGTATAGGACAGGGTCGGGAGCTGTTTTTT | TRBD1 | TRBJ2-2 | TRBV19 | .
CASSLGAREQETQYF | TGTGCCAGCAGCTTAGGCGCGCGGGAACAAGAGACCCAGTACTTC | . | TRBJ2-5 | TRBV11-2 | .
CATDGQGAGGYTF | TGTGCCACCGATGGACAGGGGGCTGGTGGCTACACCTTC | TRBD1 | TRBJ1-2 | TRBV6-6 | once
CSVEKGAKNIQYF | TGCAGCGTTGAAAAGGGGGCCAAAAACATTCAGTACTTC | . | TRBJ2-4 | TRBV29-1 | .
CASSLGFVVAGISTDTQYF | TGTGCCAGCAGCTTGGGCTTCGTGGTAGCGGGAATTAGCACAGATACGCAGTATTTT | TRBD2 | TRBJ2-3 | TRBV5-4 | .
CASSPGGTEAFF | TGTGCCAGCAGCCCCGGTGGCACTGAAGCTTTCTTT | . | TRBJ1-1 | TRBV11-3 | .
CASSFFGRETQYF | TGTGCCAGCAGTTTCTTTGGGCGCGAGACCCAGTACTTC | . | TRBJ2-5 | TRBV27 | .
CASSPPLRSNYGYTF | TGTGCCAGCAGCCCCCCTTTGCGTTCTAACTATGGCTACACCTTC | . | TRBJ1-2 | TRBV5-6 | .
CASKPRGGPNTEAFF | TGTGCCTCGAAGCCGCGCGGGGGGCCGAACACTGAAGCTTTCTTT | . | TRBJ1-1 | TRBV6-5 | .
CASSVGGGLGQPNEQFF | TGTGCCAGCAGCGTAGGCGGGGGGCTGGGTCAGCCCAATGAGCAGTTCTTC | TRBD2 | TRBJ2-1 | TRBV9 | .
CASSLSFADTQYF | TGTGCCAGCAGTTTATCCTTCGCGGATACGCAGTATTTT | . | TRBJ2-3 | TRBV27 | .
CASSQDAHEKLFF | TGCGCCAGCAGCCAAGATGCCCACGAAAAACTGTTTTTT | . | TRBJ1-4 | TRBV4-3 | .
CASSVEGRTSYEQYF | TGTGCCAGCAGCGTAGAGGGGCGGACCTCCTACGAGCAGTACTTC | . | TRBJ2-7 | TRBV9 | .
CASSLTEQGYEQYF | TGTGCCAGCAGCCTAACGGAACAGGGTTACGAGCAGTACTTC | . | TRBJ2-7 | TRBV9 | .
CASSGSKQYF | TGTGCCAGCAGCGGGAGTAAACAGTATTTT | . | TRBJ2-3 | TRBV28 | .
CASSTSPGPYSNQPQHF | TGTGCCAGCAGTACCTCCCCGGGACCCTATAGCAATCAGCCCCAGCATTTT | . | TRBJ1-5 | TRBV28 | .
CASSPGQGGEQYF | TGTGCCAGCAGTCCGGGACAGGGGGGAGAGCAGTACTTC | TRBD1 | TRBJ2-7 | TRBV6-5 | .
CASSQAFGDTQYF | TGTGCCAGCAGCCAAGCTTTCGGAGATACGCAGTATTTT | . | TRBJ2-3 | TRBV3-1/TRBV3-2 | .
CASSYTSGSVFRDTQYF | TGCGCCAGCAGTTATACTAGCGGGAGCGTTTTTAGGGATACGCAGTATTTT | TRBD2 | TRBJ2-3 | TRBV5-1 | once
CASGTGSLWVKAFF | TGTGCCAGCGGGACCGGGAGTCTTTGGGTCAAAGCTTTCTTT | . | TRBJ1-1 | TRBV27 | .
CASSVELASYEQYF | TGTGCCAGCAGCGTAGAACTTGCGTCCTACGAGCAGTACTTC | . | TRBJ2-7 | TRBV9 | .
CASSVAGASYEQYF | TGTGCCAGCAGCGTAGCGGGAGCCTCCTACGAGCAGTACTTC | . | TRBJ2-7 | TRBV9 | .
CASREKQGALNQPQHF | TGTGCCAGTAGAGAGAAACAGGGGGCCCTCAATCAGCCCCAGCATTTT | TRBD1 | TRBJ1-5 | TRBV19 | once
CASSLGTSGTGELFF | TGTGCCAGCAGCTTAGGGACTAGCGGCACCGGGGAGCTGTTTTTT | TRBD2 | TRBJ2-2 | TRBV7-8 | .
CASNRMRTENQPQHF | TGTGCCAGCAACCGGATGAGGACGGAAAATCAGCCCCAGCATTTT | . | TRBJ1-5 | TRBV2 | .
CASSPGKTGVGDTQYF | TGTGCCAGCAGCCCCGGGAAGACAGGAGTTGGAGATACGCAGTATTTT | . | TRBJ2-3 | TRBV6-2/TRBV6-3 | .
CATKNHHRQPNTGELFF | TGTGCCACGAAAAACCACCATCGACAGCCGAACACCGGGGAGCTGTTTTTT | . | TRBJ2-2 | TRBV15 | .
CASSFTSGTYEQYF | TGTGCCAGCAGTTTTACCAGCGGGACCTACGAGCAGTACTTC | TRBD2 | TRBJ2-7 | TRBV27 | .
CASSPPQGGYQETQYF | TGTGCCAGCAGCCCGCCCCAGGGAGGGTACCAAGAGACCCAGTACTTC | TRBD2 | TRBJ2-5 | TRBV5-6 | once
CASSLAGNSYEQYF | TGTGCCAGCAGCTTGGCGGGAAACTCCTACGAGCAGTACTTC | . | TRBJ2-7 | TRBV5-5 | .
CASSGGQGASDTQYF | TGTGCCAGCAGTGGGGGACAGGGGGCGTCAGATACGCAGTATTTT | TRBD1 | TRBJ2-3 | TRBV6-4 | .
CASSLGQGAINTQYF | TGTGCCAGCAGCTTGGGTCAGGGGGCGATCAATACGCAGTATTTT | TRBD1 | TRBJ2-3 | TRBV5-5 | .
CAWSGTDSNQPQHF | TGTGCCTGGAGTGGGACAGATAGCAATCAGCCCCAGCATTTT | . | TRBJ1-5 | TRBV30 | once
CASSGLQGASEAFF | TGTGCCAGCAGCGGTTTACAGGGGGCGAGTGAAGCTTTCTTT | TRBD1 | TRBJ1-1 | TRBV9 | .
CASSPLDIMNTEAFF | TGTGCCAGCTCACCCTTGGACATCATGAACACTGAAGCTTTCTTT | . | TRBJ1-1 | TRBV18 | .
CASSLGAWPQQFF | TGTGCCAGCAGTCTAGGGGCTTGGCCCCAGCAGTTCTTC | . | TRBJ2-1 | TRBV28 | .
CASMGRESGNTIYF | TGTGCCAGCATGGGGAGGGAGAGTGGAAACACCATATATTTT | . | TRBJ1-3 | TRBV7-9 | .
CASSQDLAGGQETQYF | TGCGCCAGCAGCCAAGACTTAGCGGGAGGGCAAGAGACCCAGTACTTC | TRBD2 | TRBJ2-5 | TRBV4-3 | .
CATSDLLQGTGGNEQFF | TGTGCCACCAGTGACCTACTACAGGGGACAGGGGGCAATGAGCAGTTCTTC | TRBD1 | TRBJ2-1 | TRBV24-1 | .
CAISEPSGTYEQYF | TGTGCCATCAGTGAGCCTAGCGGGACCTACGAGCAGTACTTC | TRBD2 | TRBJ2-7 | TRBV10-3 | few
CASSYLPGPGGEQYF | TGTGCCAGCAGTTACCTCCCGGGACCCGGGGGCGAGCAGTACTTC | . | TRBJ2-7 | TRBV27 | .
CASRPEVAGNTIYF | TGTGCCAGCAGGCCGGAGGTGGCTGGAAACACCATATATTTT | . | TRBJ1-3 | TRBV5-4 | .
CASRWGADTGELFF | TGTGCCAGCAGATGGGGGGCGGACACCGGGGAGCTGTTTTTT | . | TRBJ2-2 | TRBV6-5 | .
CASSFPTGGADTEAFF | TGCGCCAGCAGCTTCCCTACAGGGGGCGCAGACACTGAAGCTTTCTTT | TRBD1 | TRBJ1-1 | TRBV23-1 | .
CASSQDTRTGIQYF | TGTGCCAGCAGCCAAGACACGAGAACGGGCATTCAGTACTTC | . | TRBJ2-4 | TRBV3-1/TRBV3-2 | .
CASSQETGLTEAFF | TGTGCCAGCAGTCAGGAGACAGGGTTGACTGAAGCTTTCTTT | TRBD1 | TRBJ1-1 | TRBV6-5 | once
CASSQDLGLNPDTQYF | TGTGCCAGCAGCCAAGATCTGGGACTAAACCCAGATACGCAGTATTTT | TRBD2 | TRBJ2-3 | TRBV14 | .
CASSPSLAGEEQYF | TGCGCCAGCAGCCCCAGCCTAGCGGGAGAAGAGCAGTACTTC | TRBD2 | TRBJ2-7 | TRBV4-3 | .
CASSAGTGKDTQYF | TGTGCCAGCAGCGCCGGGACAGGGAAAGATACGCAGTATTTT | TRBD1 | TRBJ2-3 | TRBV9 | .
CASSQGRGDQPQHF | TGTGCCAGCAGCCAAGGGAGGGGCGATCAGCCCCAGCATTTT | . | TRBJ1-5 | TRBV3-1/TRBV3-2 | .
CASSLAGAPTYEQYF | TGTGCCAGCAGCCTAGCGGGAGCCCCCACCTACGAGCAGTACTTC | TRBD2 | TRBJ2-7 | TRBV7-3 | .
CASSYRERQPQHF | TGTGCCAGCAGTTATAGGGAGCGCCAGCCCCAGCATTTT | . | TRBJ1-5 | TRBV6-5 | .
CSVSDQGQTQYF | TGCAGCGTATCCGACCAGGGTCAGACCCAGTACTTC | . | TRBJ2-5 | TRBV29-1 | .
CASSPRSTNYGYTF | TGTGCCAGCAGCCCTCGGTCTACTAACTATGGCTACACCTTC | . | TRBJ1-2 | TRBV11-1 | .
CASSYSGAQNYGYTF | TGTGCCAGCAGTTACTCAGGGGCGCAGAACTATGGCTACACCTTC | . | TRBJ1-2 | TRBV6-5 | .
CASSGWGQGIDEQYF | TGTGCCAGCAGTGGTTGGGGACAGGGGATCGACGAGCAGTACTTC | TRBD1 | TRBJ2-7 | TRBV2 | .